This TCR beta chain was documented in a study of T cell responses to AZD1222 COVID-19 vaccine. Whole-study findings and limits: Mapped onto spike, vaccine-associated CD4 TCRs spanned it and were dominant at 160-218 and 743-854. Clonal diversity may have been underestimated, and the donors were mostly white British, with more females than males.

Points on this clone: The antigen remains unidentified.

CDR1 is SGHTA and CDR2 is FQGNSA in the germline V gene. V was clipped by 8 bases and J by 3 bases; unmatched bases: 7. This CDR3 is built from 14 residues. Sequencing used immunoSEQ multiplex PCR; TCRdb keeps in-frame clones, though not all of them. The profile shows tens of thousands of clones, approximately 83% of them singletons. Specimen: peripheral blood, collected on day 0 of AZD1222 vaccination. This chain joins TRBV7-2 and TRBJ2-1; 7 nucleotides agree with TRBD1. The TCR originated in an adult in good health. CDR3 coding DNA: TGTGCCAGCCGAGGGGCAGGGGGCTACAATGAGCAGTTCTTC. This codes for CASRGAGGYNEQFF.